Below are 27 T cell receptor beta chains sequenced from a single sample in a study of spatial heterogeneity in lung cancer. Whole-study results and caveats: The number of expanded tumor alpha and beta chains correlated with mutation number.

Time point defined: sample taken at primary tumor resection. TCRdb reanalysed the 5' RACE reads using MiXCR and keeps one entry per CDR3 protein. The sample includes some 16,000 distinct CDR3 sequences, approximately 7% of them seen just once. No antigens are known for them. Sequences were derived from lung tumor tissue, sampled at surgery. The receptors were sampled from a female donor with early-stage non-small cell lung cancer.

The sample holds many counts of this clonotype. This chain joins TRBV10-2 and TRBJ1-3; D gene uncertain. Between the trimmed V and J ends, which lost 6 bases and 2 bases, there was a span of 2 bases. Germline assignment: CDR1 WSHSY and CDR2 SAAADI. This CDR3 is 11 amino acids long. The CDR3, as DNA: TGCGCCAGCAGGACTGGAAACACCATATATTTT. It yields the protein CASRTGNTIYF.

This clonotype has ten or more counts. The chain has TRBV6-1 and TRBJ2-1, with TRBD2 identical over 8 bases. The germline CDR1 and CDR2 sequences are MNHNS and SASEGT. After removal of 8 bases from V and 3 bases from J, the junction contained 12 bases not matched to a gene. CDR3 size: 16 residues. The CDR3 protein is CASLSSLRGGYNEQFF. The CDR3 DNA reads TGTGCCAGCCTATCTAGCCTCCGGGGGGGCTACAATGAGCAGTTCTTC.

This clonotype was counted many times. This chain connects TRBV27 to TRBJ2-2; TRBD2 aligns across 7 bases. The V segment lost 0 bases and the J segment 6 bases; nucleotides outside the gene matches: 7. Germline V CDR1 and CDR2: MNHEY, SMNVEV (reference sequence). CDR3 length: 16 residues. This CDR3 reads CASSLSRGGGSGELFF. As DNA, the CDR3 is TGTGCCAGCAGTTTATCGCGCGGGGGTGGATCCGGGGAGCTGTTTTTT.

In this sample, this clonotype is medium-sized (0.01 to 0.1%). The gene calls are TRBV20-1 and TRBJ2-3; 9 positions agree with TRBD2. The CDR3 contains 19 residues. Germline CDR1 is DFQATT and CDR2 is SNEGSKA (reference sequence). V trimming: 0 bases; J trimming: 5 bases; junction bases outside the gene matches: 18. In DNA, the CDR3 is TGCAGTGCTAGAGATAGGGCGTCGGGACTAGCCTCAACCGGAGATACGCAGTATTTT. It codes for CSARDRASGLASTGDTQYF.

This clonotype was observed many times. The DNA of the CDR3 is TGTGCCAGCAGCTTTAGAGCTAACTATGGCTACACCTTC. Translating it yields CASSFRANYGYTF. The chain joins TRBV7-9 to TRBJ1-2; D remains unclear. There are 13 residues in the CDR3. The germline V gene has CDR1 SEHNR and CDR2 FQNEAQ (reference sequence). With 3 bases removed from V and 0 bases from J, the gap between germline ends came to 5 bases.

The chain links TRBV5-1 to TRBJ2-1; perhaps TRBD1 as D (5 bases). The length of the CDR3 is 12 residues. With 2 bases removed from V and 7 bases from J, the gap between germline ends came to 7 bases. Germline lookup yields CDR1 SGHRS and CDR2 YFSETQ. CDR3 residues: CASSFTGNEQFF. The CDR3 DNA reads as TGCGCCAGCAGCTTTACAGGAAATGAGCAGTTCTTC.

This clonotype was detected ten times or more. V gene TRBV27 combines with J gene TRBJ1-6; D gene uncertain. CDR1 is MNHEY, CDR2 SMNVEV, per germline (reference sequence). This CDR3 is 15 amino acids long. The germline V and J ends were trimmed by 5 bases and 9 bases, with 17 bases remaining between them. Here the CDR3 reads CASSPPTEMRSPLHF. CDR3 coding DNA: TGTGCCAGCAGTCCCCCGACGGAAATGCGTTCACCCCTCCACTTT.

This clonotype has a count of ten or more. The CDR3 DNA is TGTGCCAGCAGTATGGGTCCCGGGGAGCTGTTTTTT. Amino acid sequence: CASSMGPGELFF. V is TRBV2 and J is TRBJ2-2, with D uncertain. The CDR3 runs to 12 residues. Germline V gene data show CDR1 as SNHLY and CDR2 as FYNNEI. V was trimmed by 5 bases and J by 6 bases, leaving 7 bases between them.

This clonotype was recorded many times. DNA of the CDR3: TGTGCCAGCAGTTCTAGCGCGGTACAAGAGACCCAGTACTTC. Amino acids: CASSSSAVQETQYF. The gene calls are TRBV28 and TRBJ2-5; perhaps TRBD2 as D (6 bases). Between the trimmed V and J ends, which lost 4 bases and 2 bases, there was a span of 11 bases. There are 14 residues in the CDR3. Germline loops: CDR1 MDHEN, CDR2 SYDVKM.

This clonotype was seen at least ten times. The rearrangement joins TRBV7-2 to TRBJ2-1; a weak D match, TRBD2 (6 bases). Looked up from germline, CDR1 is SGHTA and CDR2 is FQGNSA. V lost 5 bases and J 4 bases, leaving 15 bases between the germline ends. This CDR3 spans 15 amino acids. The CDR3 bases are TGTGCCAGCAGCCCCCAAACGGCGGGGTACAATGAGCAGTTCTTC. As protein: CASSPQTAGYNEQFF.

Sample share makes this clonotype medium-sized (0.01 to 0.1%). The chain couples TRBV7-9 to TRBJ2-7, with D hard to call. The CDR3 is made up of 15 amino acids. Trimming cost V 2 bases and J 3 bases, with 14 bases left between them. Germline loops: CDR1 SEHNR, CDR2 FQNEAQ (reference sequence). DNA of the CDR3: TGTGCCAGCAGCTTACCGGGCAGCCTATTCTACGAGCAGTACTTC. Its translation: CASSLPGSLFYEQYF.

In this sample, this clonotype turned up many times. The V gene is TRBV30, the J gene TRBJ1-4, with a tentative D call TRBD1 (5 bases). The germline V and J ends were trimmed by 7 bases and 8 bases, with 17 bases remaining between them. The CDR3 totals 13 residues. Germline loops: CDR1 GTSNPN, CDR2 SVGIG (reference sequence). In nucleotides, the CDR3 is TGTGCCTCAGGGAGGGCAGGGAGCGAAAAACTGTTTTTT. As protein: CASGRAGSEKLFF.

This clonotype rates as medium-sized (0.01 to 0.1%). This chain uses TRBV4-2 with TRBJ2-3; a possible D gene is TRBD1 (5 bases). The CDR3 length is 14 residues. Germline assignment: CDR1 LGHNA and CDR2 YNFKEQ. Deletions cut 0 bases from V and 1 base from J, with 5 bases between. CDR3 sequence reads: CASSQDRGTDTQYF. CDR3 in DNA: TGTGCCAGCAGCCAAGACAGGGGCACAGATACGCAGTATTTT.

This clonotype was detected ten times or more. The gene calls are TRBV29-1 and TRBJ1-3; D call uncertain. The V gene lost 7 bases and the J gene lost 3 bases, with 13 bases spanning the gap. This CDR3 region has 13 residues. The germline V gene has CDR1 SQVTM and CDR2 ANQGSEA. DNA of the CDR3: TGCAGCGCGGAGAGGCAAGATGGAAACACCATATATTTT. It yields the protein CSAERQDGNTIYF.

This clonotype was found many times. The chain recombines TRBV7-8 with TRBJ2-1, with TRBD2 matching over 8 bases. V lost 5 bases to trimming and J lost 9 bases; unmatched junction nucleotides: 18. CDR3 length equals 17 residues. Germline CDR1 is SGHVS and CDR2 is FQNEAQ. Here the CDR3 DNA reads TGTGCCAGCAGCCTTACCGTCGGGGGGGGCTTTGTCGGTGAGCAGTTCTTC. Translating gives CASSLTVGGGFVGEQFF.

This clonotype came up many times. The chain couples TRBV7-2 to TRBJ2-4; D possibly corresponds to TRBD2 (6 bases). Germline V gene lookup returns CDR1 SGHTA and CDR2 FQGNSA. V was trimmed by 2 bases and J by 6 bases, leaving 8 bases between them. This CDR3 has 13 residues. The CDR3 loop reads CASSLKGGNIQYF. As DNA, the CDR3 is TGTGCCAGCAGCTTAAAGGGAGGAAACATTCAGTACTTC.

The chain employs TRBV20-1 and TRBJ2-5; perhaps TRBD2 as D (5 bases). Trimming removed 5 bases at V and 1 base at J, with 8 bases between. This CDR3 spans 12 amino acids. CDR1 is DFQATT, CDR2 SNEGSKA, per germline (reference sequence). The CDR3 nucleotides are TGCAGTGCTGGAACTAGCCAAGAGACCCAGTACTTC. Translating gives CSAGTSQETQYF.

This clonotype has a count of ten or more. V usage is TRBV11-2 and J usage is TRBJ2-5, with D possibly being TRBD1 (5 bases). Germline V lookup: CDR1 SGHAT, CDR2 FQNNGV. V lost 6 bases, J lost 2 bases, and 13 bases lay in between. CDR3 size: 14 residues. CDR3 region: CASSSPGQQETQYF. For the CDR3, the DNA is TGTGCCAGCAGTTCTCCAGGGCAGCAAGAGACCCAGTACTTC.

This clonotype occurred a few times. The CDR3 loop reads CASSLGTGALLAYEQYF. The CDR3 coding sequence is TGTGCCAGCAGCCTCGGGACAGGGGCTCTCTTGGCCTACGAGCAGTACTTC. The chain couples TRBV5-6 to TRBJ2-7; 10 nucleotides agree with TRBD1. The CDR3 is 17 residues long. Germline CDR1 SGHDT, CDR2 YYEEEE. V was pared by 4 bases and J by 2 bases, with 12 bases of the junction left unmatched.

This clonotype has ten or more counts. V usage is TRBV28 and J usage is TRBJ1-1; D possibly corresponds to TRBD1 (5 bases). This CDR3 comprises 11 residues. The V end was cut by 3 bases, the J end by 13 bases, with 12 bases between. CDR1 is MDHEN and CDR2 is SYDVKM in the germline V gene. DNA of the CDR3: TGTGCCAGCAGTTTGGGGCAACAGGATTTCTTT. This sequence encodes CASSLGQQDFF.

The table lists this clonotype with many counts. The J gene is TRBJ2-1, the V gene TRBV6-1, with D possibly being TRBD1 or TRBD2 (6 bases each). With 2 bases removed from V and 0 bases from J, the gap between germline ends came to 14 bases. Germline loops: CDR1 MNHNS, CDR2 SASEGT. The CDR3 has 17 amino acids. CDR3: CASSEFGGLSSYNEQFF. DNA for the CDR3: TGTGCCAGCAGTGAATTTGGGGGGCTTAGCTCCTACAATGAGCAGTTCTTC.

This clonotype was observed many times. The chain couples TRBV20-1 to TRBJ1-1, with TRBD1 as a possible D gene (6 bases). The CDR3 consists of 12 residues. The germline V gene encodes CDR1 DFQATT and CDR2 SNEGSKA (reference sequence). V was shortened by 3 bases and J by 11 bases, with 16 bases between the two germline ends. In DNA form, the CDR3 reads TGCAGTGCTAGTACAGGGAGCTTGGAGGCTTTCTTT. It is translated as CSASTGSLEAFF.

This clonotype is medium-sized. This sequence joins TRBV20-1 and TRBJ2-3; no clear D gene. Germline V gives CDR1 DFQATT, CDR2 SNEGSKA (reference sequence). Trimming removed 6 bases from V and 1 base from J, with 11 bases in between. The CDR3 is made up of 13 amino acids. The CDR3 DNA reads TGCAGTGCCGGCATCGGCGGCACAGATACGCAGTATTTT. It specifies CSAGIGGTDTQYF.

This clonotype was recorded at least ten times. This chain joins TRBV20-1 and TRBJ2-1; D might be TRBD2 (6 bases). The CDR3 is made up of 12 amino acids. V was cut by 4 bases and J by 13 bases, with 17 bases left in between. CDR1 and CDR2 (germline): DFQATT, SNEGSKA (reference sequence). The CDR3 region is CSAKTPGGIQFF. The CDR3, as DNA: TGCAGTGCTAAGACACCAGGAGGGATCCAGTTCTTC.

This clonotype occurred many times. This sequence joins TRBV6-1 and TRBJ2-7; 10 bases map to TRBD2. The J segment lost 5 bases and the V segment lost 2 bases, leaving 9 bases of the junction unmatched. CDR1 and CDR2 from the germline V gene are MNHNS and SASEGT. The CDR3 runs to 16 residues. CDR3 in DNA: TGTGCCAGCAGTGAATGGGCTAGCGGGGGCCGGGACGAGCAGTACTTC. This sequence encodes CASSEWASGGRDEQYF.

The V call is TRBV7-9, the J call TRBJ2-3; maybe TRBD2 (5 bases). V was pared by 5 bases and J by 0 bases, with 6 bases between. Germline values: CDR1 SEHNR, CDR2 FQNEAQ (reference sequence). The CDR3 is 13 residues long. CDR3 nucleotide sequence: TGTGCCAGCAGCACTAGTAGCACAGATACGCAGTATTTT. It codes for CASSTSSTDTQYF. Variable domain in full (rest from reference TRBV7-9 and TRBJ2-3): DTGVSQNPRHKITKRGQNVTFRCDPISEHNRLYWYRQTLGQGPEFLTYFQNEAQLEKSRLLSDRFSAERPKGSFSTLEIQRTEQGDSAMYLCASSTSSTDTQYFGPGTRLTVL.

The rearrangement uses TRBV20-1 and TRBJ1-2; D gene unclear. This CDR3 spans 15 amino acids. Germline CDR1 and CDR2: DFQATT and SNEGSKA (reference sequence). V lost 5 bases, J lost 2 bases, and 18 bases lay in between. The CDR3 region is CSAYVEERENYGYTF. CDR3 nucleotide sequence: TGCAGTGCTTACGTGGAAGAAAGGGAGAACTATGGCTACACCTTC.